This T cell receptor beta chain is from a study of identical twins. Overall study findings and caveats: It was cross-sectional statistical analysis, not following the same donors, that the conclusions relied on. Because invariant MAIT and iNKT cells could be present, zero-insertion analyses could be partly confounded.

The V and J ends lost 7 bases and 11 bases, in that order; junction bases with no gene match: 15. This CDR3 region has 15 residues. From germline, CDR1 is SNHLY and CDR2 FYNNEI. For this clonotype: The antigen remains unidentified.

Unique molecular identifiers were in the cDNA, with template-switch universal primer binding. Using its own MiXCR run on the 5' RACE reads, TCRdb lists one record per CDR3 protein. Among about 1.7 million distinct CDR3 sequences listed, 32% were seen once. The sequence was collected from a newborn girl in good health. Sequenced: cord blood. The chain carries TRBV2 and TRBJ2-5, with 11 positions matching TRBD2. CDR3 in DNA: TGTGCCAGCACCGTAGCGGGGGGGCGATTAAATGAGCAGTACTTC. It is translated as CASTVAGGRLNEQYF.